The 6 T cell receptor beta chains listed next were all sequenced from one sample in a study of shared clonotypes between healthy human individuals. Repertoires were generated with immunoSEQ multiplex PCR, while TCRdb's copy carries only in-frame clones and drops some. Counted here are around 350,000 clones, around 79% occurring once; the ten biggest clones make up less than 11%. Sequencing was done on a sample of memory CD4+ T cells sorted from blood. The subset was: CD45RA-negative fraction. The receptor set was obtained from a man aged 25 to 40 in good health.

The rearrangement uses TRBV6-5 and TRBJ2-1; D might be TRBD1 (5 bases). The CDR3 loop spans 15 amino acids. CDR1 and CDR2 (germline): MNHEY, SVGAGI. V was trimmed by 4 bases and J by 0 bases, leaving 10 bases between them. The CDR3 here is CASSSTGDSYNEQFF. CDR3 sequence (DNA): TGTGCCAGCAGTTCAACAGGTGACTCCTACAATGAGCAGTTCTTC.

This chain uses TRBV7-9 with TRBJ2-5; 10 bases are a match to TRBD2. Germline-derived CDR1 and CDR2 are SEHNR and FQNEAQ (reference sequence). The CDR3 sequence is 16 residues long. The ends lost 5 bases at V and 4 bases at J; junction bases unmatched: 10. Written as DNA, the CDR3 is TGTGCCAGCAGCCAGGGGACTAGCGCAAGTAGAGAGACCCAGTACTTC. It specifies CASSQGTSASRETQYF. Complete variable domain (other parts from reference TRBV7-9 and TRBJ2-5): DTGVSQNPRHKITKRGQNVTFRCDPISEHNRLYWYRQTLGQGPEFLTYFQNEAQLEKSRLLSDRFSAERPKGSFSTLEIQRTEQGDSAMYLCASSQGTSASRETQYFGPGTRLLVL.

The chain combines TRBV18 with TRBJ2-7, with 7 nucleotides matching TRBD1. The trim removed 1 base at V and 9 bases at J, leaving 6 bases unmatched. Germline lookup yields CDR1 KGHSH and CDR2 LQKENI. The CDR3 loop spans 13 amino acids. Here the CDR3 DNA reads TGTGCCAGCTCACCACTCGACAGGGACGGGCAGTACTTC. As protein: CASSPLDRDGQYF.

To note about this clone: Other DNA sequences in the sample encode the same CDR3. The chain links TRBV28 to TRBJ1-2; D call uncertain. The germline V and J ends were trimmed by 2 bases and 8 bases, with 9 bases remaining between them. The CDR3 has 12 amino acids. Germline-derived CDR1 and CDR2 are MDHEN and SYDVKM. The CDR3 DNA sequence: TGTGCCAGCAGTTTAGCTGGGAGCGGCTACACCTTC. Protein: CASSLAGSGYTF.

This clone appeared a few times. The V gene is TRBV19, the J gene TRBJ2-5; D is possibly TRBD1 (7 bases). V lost 4 bases to trimming and J lost 6 bases, with 12 bases between them. The CDR3 totals 13 residues. Germline lookup yields CDR1 LNHDA and CDR2 SQIVND (reference sequence). This chain's CDR3 is CASSTQGGQTQYF. The CDR3, as DNA: TGTGCCAGTAGTACTCAGGGGGGCCAGACCCAGTACTTC.

The chain links TRBV19 to TRBJ1-1; D unresolved. The CDR3 contains 14 residues. Trimming took off 3 bases at V and 0 bases at J, with 8 bases between the two ends. Per germline, CDR1 LNHDA and CDR2 SQIVND (reference sequence). In DNA form, the CDR3 reads TGTGCCAGTAGTATGGCACAGATGAACACTGAAGCTTTCTTT. Its protein is CASSMAQMNTEAFF.